This TCR beta chain comes out of a study of control samples from healthy donors and cancer patients. Some clones are missing from TCRdb's copy, which holds only in-frame ones; the method was immunoSEQ multiplex PCR. The sample consists of about 220,000 clones, roughly 94% of them appearing once. This CDR3 is built from 13 residues. Trimming removed 11 bases from V and 8 bases from J, with 21 bases in between. CDR1 and CDR2 from the germline V gene are LNHDA and SQIVND (reference sequence). The receptor was isolated from a man aged 50-60 years in good health. The rearrangement links TRBV19 to TRBJ1-1; TRBD1 might be the D (6 bases). The sequenced sample was blood. The DNA for the CDR3 is TGTGCCTCCCACGTGGGTCCCGGGACAGAAGCTTTCTTT. Protein sequence: CASHVGPGTEAFF.